This is a list of T cell receptor beta chains from one sample in a study of breast tumors, draining lymph nodes, adjacent tissues. TCRdb itself ran the multiplex PCR reads through MiXCR, one entry per CDR3 protein. The repertoire has under 150,000 distinct CDR3 sequences, 21% of them found once; the top ten carry about 2%. Sequencing was performed on axillary lymph node tissue. These receptors originate from a female donor with breast cancer. Some clones in this sample may be carry-over from other donors' samples. Both conserved end residues are part of each CDR3. The D gene is left open where the match is weak. Size values are once, few and many counts, or a class for expanded clones, and some rows have none.

size,D,J,V,CDR3,DNA
many,.,TRBJ2-7,TRBV10-3,CAISDTGELDYEQYF,TGTGCCATCAGTGATACGGGAGAACTAGACTACGAGCAGTACTTC
many,TRBD2,TRBJ2-1,TRBV9,CASSPREAGVPQIYNEQFF,TGTGCCAGCAGCCCCCGGGAGGCGGGAGTGCCCCAAATCTACAATGAGCAGTTCTTC
many,TRBD1,TRBJ1-2,TRBV11-2,CASSSGQDPVYGYTF,TGTGCCAGCAGCTCGGGACAGGACCCAGTCTATGGCTACACCTTC
.,TRBD1,TRBJ2-7,TRBV6-2/TRBV6-3,CASNRDRVYEQYF,TGTGCCAGCAACCGGGACAGGGTCTACGAGCAGTACTTC
many,.,TRBJ2-7,TRBV14,CASSQEPRKGSSYEQYF,TGTGCCAGCAGCCAAGAGCCGCGGAAGGGAAGTTCCTACGAGCAGTACTTC
many,.,TRBJ1-6,TRBV6-6,CASSYGANSPLHF,TGTGCCAGCAGTTACGGGGCGAATTCACCCCTCCACTTT
many,TRBD2,TRBJ2-7,TRBV5-1,CASSLVAGARNEQYF,TGCGCCAGCAGCTTGGTGGCGGGAGCGAGGAACGAGCAGTACTTC
many,.,TRBJ2-7,TRBV6-4,CASSHGEVNASKVGREWSAEQYF,TGTGCCAGCAGTCACGGCGAGGTGAACGCATCTAAAGTAGGGCGGGAATGGTCCGCCGAGCAGTACTTC
.,.,TRBJ1-4,TRBV28,CASSFSGGRLEKLFF,TGTGCCAGCAGTTTTTCCGGGGGGCGCTTAGAAAAACTGTTTTTT
many,.,TRBJ2-1,TRBV3-1,CASSPLAGAGNEQFF,TGTGCCAGCAGCCCCCTAGCCGGTGCGGGCAATGAGCAGTTCTTC
many,TRBD1,TRBJ1-5,TRBV20-1,CSAWTGTGGHQPQHF,TGCAGTGCTTGGACGGGGACAGGGGGCCATCAGCCCCAGCATTTT
many,TRBD2,TRBJ2-2,TRBV29-1,CSVPKGVAGVYTGELFF,TGCAGCGTTCCCAAGGGGGTAGCGGGAGTATACACCGGGGAGCTGTTTTTT
many,.,TRBJ2-3,TRBV29-1,CSVTLSHTDTQYF,TGCAGCGTCACATTGTCTCACACAGATACGCAGTATTTT
many,.,TRBJ2-7,TRBV6-1,CASRGRAVYEQYF,TGTGCCAGCAGAGGAAGGGCGGTCTACGAGCAGTACTTC
many,.,TRBJ2-7,TRBV11-1,CASSLGGGESYEQYF,TGTGCCAGCAGCTTGGGAGGGGGTGAGTCCTACGAGCAGTACTTC
many,.,TRBJ2-1,TRBV3-1,CASSQRGYNEQFF,TGTGCCAGCAGCCAAAGGGGCTACAATGAGCAGTTCTTC
many,.,TRBJ1-5,TRBV6-6,CASSYSGPNQPQHF,TGTGCCAGCAGTTACTCGGGCCCCAATCAGCCCCAGCATTTT
many,.,TRBJ1-6,TRBV5-1,CASSLRVRTDSPLHF,TGCGCCAGCAGCTTGAGGGTGCGGACAGATTCACCCCTCCACTTT
many,TRBD1,TRBJ1-4,TRBV7-2,CASSRTGVREKLFF,TGTGCCAGCAGTCGGACAGGGGTGAGGGAAAAACTGTTTTTT
few,.,TRBJ1-2,TRBV27,CASSLSRGVLGYTF,TGTGCCAGCAGTTTATCCCGGGGAGTACTCGGCTACACCTTC
.,.,TRBJ2-6,TRBV13,CASSLDTAGANVLTF,TGTGCCAGCAGCCTGGACACGGCTGGGGCCAACGTCCTGACTTTC
.,.,TRBJ1-1,TRBV6-1,CASSYQTAPEAFF,TGTGCCAGCAGTTACCAGACCGCTCCTGAAGCTTTCTTT
many,TRBD2,TRBJ2-1,TRBV30,CAWNNGGRAGDEQFF,TGTGCCTGGAATAACGGCGGGAGGGCTGGGGATGAGCAGTTCTTC
.,TRBD1,TRBJ1-2,TRBV6-1,CASSEGQRDNYGYTF,TGTGCCAGCAGCGAGGGACAGAGGGATAACTATGGCTACACCTTC
many,TRBD1,TRBJ2-2,TRBV28,CASLGGTGGGGELFF,TGTGCCAGCCTCGGCGGGACAGGGGGGGGAGGGGAGCTGTTTTTT
many,.,TRBJ2-5,TRBV5-1,CASSLEAGVETQYF,TGCGCCAGCAGCTTGGAAGCAGGGGTAGAGACCCAGTACTTC
many,TRBD1,TRBJ2-1,TRBV6-1,CASSEAGGSGNEQFF,TGTGCCAGCAGTGAAGCAGGGGGCAGTGGCAATGAGCAGTTCTTC
many,TRBD1,TRBJ2-7,TRBV4-1,CASSQLGQGEYEQYF,TGCGCCAGCAGCCAGCTCGGACAGGGGGAGTACGAGCAGTACTTC
many,.,TRBJ2-5,TRBV5-1,CASSLAGVGETQYF,TGCGCCAGCAGCTTGGCGGGAGTAGGTGAGACCCAGTACTTC
many,TRBD2,TRBJ2-3,TRBV20-1,CSATRTSGASTDTQYF,TGCAGTGCCACGAGGACTAGCGGGGCCAGCACAGATACGCAGTATTTT
many,.,TRBJ2-7,TRBV5-1,CASSLRVGRFYEQYF,TGCGCCAGCAGCCTGAGGGTCGGGAGATTCTACGAGCAGTACTTC
many,.,TRBJ1-2,TRBV10-3,CAISEGGNNYGYTF,TGTGCCATCAGTGAGGGAGGTAACAACTATGGCTACACCTTC
many,TRBD2,TRBJ2-3,TRBV5-5,CASSLGLAVGLVTQYF,TGTGCCAGCAGCTTGGGACTAGCGGTGGGACTAGTTACGCAGTATTTT
many,.,TRBJ2-7,TRBV27,CARRHSYEQYF,TGTGCCAGGCGACATTCCTACGAGCAGTACTTC
many,.,TRBJ2-3,TRBV11-2,CASSSQGDTQYF,TGTGCCAGCAGTTCCCAGGGGGATACGCAGTATTTT
many,TRBD1,TRBJ2-1,TRBV29-1,CSGRQGHYNEQFF,TGCAGTGGAAGACAGGGCCACTACAATGAGCAGTTCTTC
many,TRBD1,TRBJ1-3,TRBV10-3,CATGQGSSSGNTIYF,TGTGCCACCGGACAGGGGTCTTCCTCTGGAAACACCATATATTTT
many,TRBD2,TRBJ2-1,TRBV5-4,CASSDRTSGSYNEQFF,TGTGCCAGCAGCGACCGCACTAGCGGGAGTTACAATGAGCAGTTCTTC
many,.,TRBJ2-2,TRBV19,CASSQILGELFF,TGTGCCAGTAGTCAAATCCTCGGGGAGCTGTTTTTT
few,.,TRBJ2-6,TRBV18,CASSPDRDTGANVLTF,TGTGCCAGCTCACCAGATCGGGACACTGGGGCCAACGTCCTGACTTTC
many,TRBD2,TRBJ2-1,TRBV20-1,CSATSASSYNEQFF,TGCAGTGCCACTAGCGCGAGCTCCTACAATGAGCAGTTCTTC
.,TRBD2,TRBJ2-3,TRBV5-4,CASSWGGLGTGTQYF,TGTGCCAGCAGCTGGGGAGGGCTAGGTACCGGGACGCAGTATTTT
few,.,TRBJ1-5,TRBV6-1,CASTPTTGSNQPQHF,TGTGCCAGCACCCCAACAACAGGGTCCAATCAGCCCCAGCATTTT
few,.,TRBJ2-5,TRBV6-1,CASSEAYHSAESYQETQYF,TGTGCCAGCAGTGAAGCGTACCACTCGGCAGAGAGCTACCAAGAGACCCAGTACTTC
many,.,TRBJ2-1,TRBV5-6,CASSDPWGLEQFF,TGTGCCAGCAGCGATCCGTGGGGTTTGGAGCAGTTCTTC
many,.,TRBJ1-2,TRBV28,CASSSRDNANYGYTF,TGTGCCAGCAGTTCAAGGGACAACGCTAACTATGGCTACACCTTC
many,TRBD1,TRBJ1-5,TRBV2,CASRDRDSKNQPQHF,TGTGCCAGCAGAGACCGGGACAGCAAAAATCAGCCCCAGCATTTT
many,.,TRBJ2-3,TRBV7-3,CASSVDFGRRDTQYF,TGTGCCAGCAGCGTAGACTTCGGTCGTCGGGATACGCAGTATTTT
.,.,TRBJ1-2,TRBV5-1,CASSPQGYGHTF,TGCGCCAGCAGCCCGCAGGGGTATGGCCACACCTTC
many,.,TRBJ2-7,TRBV7-2,CASSPSGTSRYYEQYF,TGTGCCAGCAGCCCCAGTGGGACTTCAAGGTACTACGAGCAGTACTTC
many,.,TRBJ2-2,TRBV10-3,CAISESGMDTGELFF,TGTGCCATCAGTGAATCAGGGATGGACACCGGGGAGCTGTTTTTT
many,TRBD2,TRBJ2-3,TRBV12-3/TRBV12-4,CASSFGTSVEDTQYF,TGTGCCAGCAGTTTTGGGACTAGCGTCGAAGATACGCAGTATTTT
few,TRBD2,TRBJ2-7,TRBV18,CASSPNSGILNYEQYF,TGTGCCAGCTCACCTAATAGCGGGATATTGAACTACGAGCAGTACTTC
many,.,TRBJ1-3,TRBV6-5,CASSYWRAGTGNTIYF,TGTGCCAGCAGTTACTGGAGGGCTGGGACTGGAAACACCATATATTTT
few,TRBD1,TRBJ1-5,TRBV19,CASSTQDRDWSNQPQHF,TGTGCCAGTAGTACCCAGGACAGGGATTGGAGCAATCAGCCCCAGCATTTT
many,.,TRBJ2-1,TRBV7-9,CASSLVPGVYNEQFF,TGTGCCAGCAGCTTAGTCCCAGGGGTATACAATGAGCAGTTCTTC
few,.,TRBJ1-2,TRBV6-6,CASRDGVTSYGYTF,TGTGCCAGCAGAGACGGAGTAACTTCCTATGGCTACACCTTC